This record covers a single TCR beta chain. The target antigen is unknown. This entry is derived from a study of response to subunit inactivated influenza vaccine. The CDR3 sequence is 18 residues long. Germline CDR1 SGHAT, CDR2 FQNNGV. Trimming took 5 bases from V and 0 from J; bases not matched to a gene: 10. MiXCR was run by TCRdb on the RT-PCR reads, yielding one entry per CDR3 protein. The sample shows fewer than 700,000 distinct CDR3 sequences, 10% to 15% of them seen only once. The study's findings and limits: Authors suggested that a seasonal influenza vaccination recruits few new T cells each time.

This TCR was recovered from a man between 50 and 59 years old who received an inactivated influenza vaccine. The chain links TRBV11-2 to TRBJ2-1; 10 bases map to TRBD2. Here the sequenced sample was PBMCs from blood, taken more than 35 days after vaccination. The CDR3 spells CASSPRQREGYSYNEQFF. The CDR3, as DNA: TGTGCCAGCAGCCCCCGACAGCGGGAGGGATACTCCTACAATGAGCAGTTCTTC.